This T cell receptor (beta chain) was sequenced in a study of naive and memory T cell subsets. This CDR3 spans 15 amino acids. The germline gives CDR1 MGHRA, CDR2 YSYEKL. Trimming cost V 4 bases and J 4 bases, with 11 bases left between them. In its sample, this clonotype was seen many times. Its antigen is unidentified. Study-wide results and limits: Gini index rose across naive, CM, EM and EMRA in CD4 and CD8.

The beta constant-region primer was an equimolar mix of two oligonucleotides covering TRBC1 and TRBC2. Nested alpha and beta constant-region primers with the SP2 primer drove four PCR rounds on ligated cDNA. A single record per CDR3 protein comes from TCRdb applying MiXCR to the UMI-ligation and nested PCR reads. The sample yields some 17,000 distinct CDR3 sequences, around 10% seen once. The genes are TRBV4-1 and TRBJ2-6, with D uncertain. The TCR was taken from a human donor in good health. Sequencing was carried out using central memory CD8+ T cells from blood. The CDR3: CASSPGLTGANVLTF. Written as DNA, the CDR3 is TGCGCCAGCAGCCCGGGCCTTACCGGGGCCAACGTCCTGACTTTC.